Each of the 13 T cell receptor beta chains below was sequenced from the same sample in a study of cytotoxic CD8 clonotypes in ibrutinib-treated CLL. TCRdb's copy holds only in-frame clones and misses some; the assay was immunoSEQ multiplex PCR. The table records 100,000 to 150,000 clones, 70% to 90% of them present only once. The sequencing used PBMCs, collected after 24 months of ibrutinib treatment. The receptors were gathered from a human donor with chronic lymphocytic leukemia.

The chain employs TRBV6-5 and TRBJ2-1; D call uncertain. Germline V gene sequence: CDR1 MNHEY, CDR2 SVGAGI. V gave up 3 bases and J gave up 10 bases, with 13 bases separating them. CDR3 length: 13 amino acids. In nucleotides, the CDR3 is TGTGCCAGCAGTTATTGGACGGAACGAGAGCAGTTCTTC. Translating gives CASSYWTEREQFF.

The chain has TRBV7-2 and TRBJ1-1; D might be TRBD1 (6 bases). The CDR3 totals 15 residues. Trimming left V 3 bases short and J 0 bases short, with 11 bases between. CDR1 and CDR2 from the germline V gene are SGHTA and FQGNSA. CDR3 nucleotides: TGTGCCAGCAGCTTTGACAGGAGAGTGAACACTGAAGCTTTCTTT. Amino acids: CASSFDRRVNTEAFF.

This clone was found once. The rearrangement links TRBV4-2 to TRBJ2-1; D is possibly TRBD1 or TRBD2 (5 bases each). Germline V gene data show CDR1 as LGHNA and CDR2 as YNFKEQ. The CDR3 totals 15 residues. V was clipped by 4 bases and J by 2 bases, with 12 bases between them. CDR3 DNA sequence: TGTGCCAGCAGCCCTGGGACCGCGACCTACAATGAGCAGTTCTTC. It codes for CASSPGTATYNEQFF.

This chain links TRBV12-5 with TRBJ2-3, with D maybe TRBD2 (6 bases). V gave up 1 base and J gave up 3 bases, with 8 bases separating them. The CDR3 has 14 amino acids. Per germline, CDR1 LGHNT and CDR2 FRNRAP. This CDR3 is CASGLGGETDTQYF. CDR3 in DNA: TGTGCTAGTGGTTTGGGCGGGGAAACAGATACGCAGTATTTT.

V gene TRBV15 combines with J gene TRBJ2-7; TRBD1 agrees at 7 bases. Germline V gene sequence: CDR1 LNHNV, CDR2 YYDKDF (reference sequence). This CDR3 is built from 14 residues. J gave up 5 bases and V 9 bases, and 13 bases lay outside the gene matches. The CDR3 DNA sequence: TGTGCCACTAGTATAGGGGGCGATATCCACGAGCAGTACTTC. Protein sequence: CATSIGGDIHEQYF.

The chain is built from TRBV9 and TRBJ2-7; the D is unclear. The germline V and J ends were trimmed by 2 bases and 6 bases, with 9 bases remaining between them. The CDR3 covers 12 residues. The V gene's germline CDR1 is SGDLS and CDR2 YYNGEE. The CDR3 region has the DNA TGTGCCAGCAGCGTCGTTGGCGCCGAGCAGTACTTC. This sequence encodes CASSVVGAEQYF.

The genes are TRBV11-2 and TRBJ2-2; 10 nucleotides line up with TRBD2. The germline V gene encodes CDR1 SGHAT and CDR2 FQNNGV. The CDR3 is 19 residues long. Losses at the gene ends were 6 bases for V and 4 bases for J; bases not matched to a gene: 17. The CDR3 bases are TGTGCCAGCAGGACTGAGACGACTAGCGGGCTTCGGGGCACCGGGGAGCTGTTTTTT. Protein: CASRTETTSGLRGTGELFF.

This clone occurred once. The chain couples TRBV15 to TRBJ2-7; D possibly uses TRBD1 or TRBD2 (5 bases each). Trimming cost V 5 bases and J 3 bases, with 14 bases left between them. The germline gives CDR1 LNHNV, CDR2 YYDKDF (reference sequence). The CDR3 extends over 14 amino acids. CDR3 sequence: CATSRRDGDYEQYF. Here the CDR3 DNA reads TGTGCCACCAGCCGACGGGACGGCGACTACGAGCAGTACTTC.

This rearrangement joins TRBV28 to TRBJ1-1; TRBD1 matches 7 bases. CDR1 and CDR2 from the germline V gene are MDHEN and SYDVKM. V gave up 6 bases and J gave up 4 bases; unmatched junction bases: 14. The CDR3 sequence is 16 residues long. The CDR3 nucleotides read TGTGCCAGCAGCCCAGAACAGGGGATAGAGGGCACTGAAGCTTTCTTT. As protein: CASSPEQGIEGTEAFF.

The V and J genes are TRBV27 and TRBJ1-5, with D unresolved. V was shortened by 1 base and J by 0 bases, with 4 bases between the two germline ends. CDR3 size: 14 residues. CDR1 and CDR2 from the germline V gene are MNHEY and SMNVEV (reference sequence). CDR3 sequence: CASSLWGSNQPQHF. CDR3 bases: TGTGCCAGCAGTTTATGGGGTAGCAATCAGCCCCAGCATTTT.

This clone was observed a few times. This chain connects TRBV6-6 to TRBJ1-5; maybe TRBD1 (6 bases). The length of the CDR3 is 15 residues. V was cut by 1 base and J by 6 bases, with 13 bases left in between. Germline-derived CDR1 and CDR2 are MNHNY and SVGAGI (reference sequence). CDR3 loop: CASSYLGGSSQPQHF. The CDR3 DNA sequence: TGTGCCAGCAGTTACTTGGGGGGCAGCTCTCAGCCCCAGCATTTT.

Only a few counts were recorded for this clone. The chain joins TRBV5-1 to TRBJ2-6; D perhaps matches TRBD1 (5 bases). CDR3 size: 16 residues. V lost 3 bases and J lost 2, with 12 bases in between. Germline lookup yields CDR1 SGHRS and CDR2 YFSETQ. The DNA of the CDR3 is TGCGCCAGCAGCTCGCAGGGTACCACTGGGGCCAACGTCCTGACTTTC. Translating gives CASSSQGTTGANVLTF.

This chain connects TRBV6-6 to TRBJ2-7, with 14 bases identical to TRBD2. This CDR3 has 15 residues. Per germline, CDR1 MNHNY and CDR2 SVGAGI (reference sequence). With 5 bases clipped from V and 4 bases from J, the junction kept 4 bases outside the gene matches. The CDR3 sequence: CASSLGTSGSYEQYF. The CDR3 DNA reads as TGTGCCAGCAGTCTCGGGACTAGCGGGAGTTACGAGCAGTACTTC.